This T cell receptor (beta chain) came from a study of breast tumors, draining lymph nodes, adjacent tissues. This clonotype was detected many times. TCRdb processed the multiplex PCR reads anew with MiXCR; each CDR3 protein has one entry. The sample records approximately 280,000 distinct CDR3 sequences, around 31% being singletons. Axillary draining lymph nodes of breast cancer patients supplied the node samples. V dropped 4 bases and J dropped 6 bases, with 14 bases sitting between them. In germline, CDR1 is SGHRS, CDR2 YFSETQ. The CDR3 spans 14 residues. The sequenced material came from axillary lymph node tissue. The origin of this receptor is a female donor with breast cancer. Some clones in this sample may be carry-over from other donors' samples. The J gene is TRBJ2-1, the V gene TRBV5-1; no reliable D call. The CDR3 DNA reads TGCGCCAGCAGCCCTGGCGGATCCGGCAATGAGCAGTTCTTC. This translates into CASSPGGSGNEQFF.